The 18 T cell receptor beta chains given below trace back to one sample, sequenced in a study of PD-1 blockade in classical Hodgkin lymphoma. The table came from immunoSEQ multiplex PCR; TCRdb's copy has only in-frame clones and leaves some out. The table lists fewer than 110,000 clones, about 89% of them singletons. Relapses following autologous stem cell transplantation were seen in all patients, with brentuximab vedotin exposure varying. This sample comprised peripheral blood mononuclear cells (PBMCs), obtained before the second cycle of nivolumab. The origin of the receptors is a human donor with classical Hodgkin lymphoma.

V gene TRBV5-6 combines with J gene TRBJ2-5, with D uncertain. CDR3 size: 14 residues. Trimming stripped 1 base from V and 1 base from J, with 8 bases between. Germline CDR1 and CDR2: SGHDT and YYEEEE. The CDR3 sequence: CASSLIRTQETQYF. The CDR3 DNA is TGTGCCAGCAGCTTGATCCGGACCCAAGAGACCCAGTACTTC.

This rearrangement joins TRBV4-2 to TRBJ2-7, with TRBD2 identical over 12 bases. CDR1 is LGHNA and CDR2 is YNFKEQ in the germline V gene. This CDR3 has 17 residues. J lost 6 bases, V lost 0 bases, and 9 bases had no gene match. The DNA for the CDR3 is TGTGCCAGCAGCCAAGAGACTCTAGCGGGGGGGATCTCCGAGCAGTACTTC. Protein product: CASSQETLAGGISEQYF.

V gene TRBV30 combines with J gene TRBJ2-7; D not resolved. Trimming shortened V by 8 bases and J by 6 bases, and 14 bases separated the two germline ends. Per the germline V gene, CDR1 is GTSNPN and CDR2 is SVGIG (reference sequence). The CDR3 covers 11 residues. In DNA form, the CDR3 reads TGTGCCCTTGAGTCTTCGGGCGAGCAGTACTTC. Its protein product is CALESSGEQYF.

The chain employs TRBV11-3 and TRBJ1-1, with 7 bases lining up with TRBD1. The CDR3 runs to 13 residues. J lost 8 bases, V lost 5 bases, and 8 bases had no gene match. The V gene's germline CDR1 is SGHNT and CDR2 YENEEA. The DNA for the CDR3 is TGTGCCAGCAGCACCCGACAGGGACCAGAAGCTTTCTTT. It codes for CASSTRQGPEAFF.

In DNA form, the CDR3 reads TGTGCCAGCAGCTTGTATTCAGGTACCACTGAAGCTTTCTTT. It is translated as CASSLYSGTTEAFF. The rearrangement links TRBV11-3 to TRBJ1-1; the D is unclear. The CDR3 has 14 amino acids. The V gene's germline CDR1 is SGHNT and CDR2 YENEEA. The germline V and J ends were trimmed by 3 bases and 4 bases, with 12 bases remaining between them.

The chain recombines TRBV18 with TRBJ1-1; no clear D gene. The CDR3 is 14 residues long. Germline V CDR1 and CDR2: KGHSH, LQKENI. V was clipped by 3 bases and J by 4 bases, with 12 bases between them. CDR3 in DNA: TGTGCCAGCTCACCCAATGCCTGGGGCACTGAAGCTTTCTTT. Protein sequence: CASSPNAWGTEAFF.

V gene TRBV5-1 combines with J gene TRBJ1-3; D unresolved. The CDR3 spans 14 residues. Germline V gene lookup returns CDR1 SGHRS and CDR2 YFSETQ. Trimming pared 4 bases from V and 1 base from J, leaving 9 bases between. This chain's CDR3 is CASSQTESGNTIYF. The CDR3 region has the DNA TGCGCCAGCAGCCAAACCGAATCTGGAAACACCATATATTTT.

This chain joins TRBV10-3 and TRBJ1-1; D possibly corresponds to TRBD1 (5 bases). V lost 3 bases, J lost 4 bases, and 12 bases lay in between. This CDR3 contains 14 residues. Germline CDR1 ENHRY, CDR2 SYGVKD. Here the CDR3 reads CAISDWGGATEAFF. CDR3 nucleotide sequence: TGTGCCATCAGTGATTGGGGTGGGGCCACTGAAGCTTTCTTT.

V is TRBV5-6 and J is TRBJ2-7, with D tentatively TRBD2 (5 bases). Looked up from germline, CDR1 is SGHDT and CDR2 is YYEEEE. The CDR3 totals 13 residues. V gave up 4 bases and J gave up 2 bases, with 10 bases separating them. The CDR3 reads CASSRGLAYEQYF. The CDR3 nucleotides read TGTGCCAGCAGCCGGGGTCTTGCCTACGAGCAGTACTTC.

This clone was detected a few times. The rearrangement joins TRBV7-2 to TRBJ1-6; D is undetermined. CDR3 length: 17 residues. CDR1 is SGHTA and CDR2 is FQGNSA in the germline V gene. Trimming removed 0 bases from V and 13 bases from J, with 22 bases in between. CDR3 in DNA: TGTGCCAGCAGCTTAGCGGGCCCTAGTGGCAGCCCTCTCCCCCTCCACTTT. Protein: CASSLAGPSGSPLPLHF.

This clone has a single count. The chain has TRBV11-2 and TRBJ2-5; D gene unclear. The CDR3 has 13 residues. The germline gives CDR1 SGHAT, CDR2 FQNNGV. Trimming stripped 5 bases from V and 4 bases from J, with 11 bases between. The CDR3 DNA follows: TGTGCCAGCAGCCCTTATATCCGAGAGACCCAGTACTTC. Its protein is CASSPYIRETQYF.

This clone is a singleton in its sample. The rearrangement joins TRBV27 to TRBJ1-4; possible D gene TRBD1, 5 bases. V dropped 5 bases and J dropped 5 bases, with 21 bases sitting between them. This CDR3 is built from 17 residues. Germline CDR1 is MNHEY and CDR2 is SMNVEV (reference sequence). The CDR3 reads CASSPILRVWGNEKLFF. The CDR3, as DNA: TGTGCCAGCAGTCCAATATTGAGGGTGTGGGGGAATGAAAAACTGTTTTTT.

This sequence joins TRBV18 and TRBJ1-2; 8 bases are shared with TRBD1. CDR3 length: 15 residues. With 4 bases clipped from V and 4 bases from J, the junction kept 8 bases outside the gene matches. Germline V CDR1 and CDR2: KGHSH, LQKENI. The CDR3 region has the DNA TGTGCCAGCTCACTCATCGGGACAGGAAGCTATGGCTACACCTTC. Amino acids: CASSLIGTGSYGYTF.

CDR3 amino acids: CASSLGLTAPPNTIYF. The CDR3 DNA reads as TGTGCCAGCAGCTTAGGACTAACGGCCCCCCCGAACACCATATATTTT. The chain links TRBV7-2 to TRBJ1-3; D is uncertain. Looked up from germline, CDR1 is SGHTA and CDR2 is FQGNSA. The V end was cut by 1 base, the J end by 7 bases, with 17 bases between. The CDR3 covers 16 residues.

The chain couples TRBV6-1 to TRBJ1-4; no clear D gene. Between the trimmed V and J ends, which lost 7 bases and 8 bases, there was a span of 14 bases. Germline loops: CDR1 MNHNS, CDR2 SASEGT. This CDR3 is built from 13 residues. CDR3 in DNA: TGTGCCAGCATCGAGTCTGAAGGAGAAAAACTGTTTTTT. Translation: CASIESEGEKLFF.

The chain links TRBV19 to TRBJ2-3; D unresolved. CDR1 is LNHDA and CDR2 is SQIVND in the germline V gene (reference sequence). V lost 3 bases and J 2 bases, leaving 9 bases between the germline ends. The CDR3 runs 14 residues. CDR3: CASSMGTVTDTQYF. DNA of the CDR3: TGTGCCAGTAGTATGGGAACAGTCACAGATACGCAGTATTTT.

The CDR3 here is CASSTTGKRGGYTF. As DNA, the CDR3 is TGTGCCAGTTCTACGACAGGGAAAAGGGGTGGCTACACCTTC. The chain couples TRBV6-1 to TRBJ1-2; 7 positions agree with TRBD1. Germline-derived CDR1 and CDR2 are MNHNS and SASEGT. This CDR3 region has 14 residues. V shed 9 bases and J 7 bases; nucleotides not matched to a gene: 14.

The chain joins TRBV27 to TRBJ1-1; no definite D call. Germline CDR1 reads MNHEY; CDR2 reads SMNVEV (reference sequence). V was cut by 7 bases and J by 1 base, with 10 bases left in between. The CDR3 contains 13 residues. The CDR3 coding sequence is TGTGCCAGCAAGCCACGGGGGAACACTGAAGCTTTCTTT. Translating gives CASKPRGNTEAFF.